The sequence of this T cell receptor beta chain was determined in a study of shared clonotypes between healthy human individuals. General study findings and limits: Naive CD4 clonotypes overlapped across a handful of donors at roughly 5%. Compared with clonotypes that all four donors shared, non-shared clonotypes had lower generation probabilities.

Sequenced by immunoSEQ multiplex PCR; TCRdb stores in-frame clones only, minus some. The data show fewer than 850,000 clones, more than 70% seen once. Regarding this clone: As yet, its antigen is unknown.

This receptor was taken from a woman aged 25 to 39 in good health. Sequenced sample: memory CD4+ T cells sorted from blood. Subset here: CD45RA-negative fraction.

The CDR3 region has the DNA TGCGCCAGCAGATCGACACACACAGATACGCAGTATTTT. Its protein is CASRSTHTDTQYF. The genes are TRBV5-1 and TRBJ2-3, with unresolved D. The CDR3 loop spans 13 amino acids. Trimming cost V 5 bases and J 2 bases, with 9 bases left between them. The V gene's germline CDR1 is SGHRS and CDR2 YFSETQ.